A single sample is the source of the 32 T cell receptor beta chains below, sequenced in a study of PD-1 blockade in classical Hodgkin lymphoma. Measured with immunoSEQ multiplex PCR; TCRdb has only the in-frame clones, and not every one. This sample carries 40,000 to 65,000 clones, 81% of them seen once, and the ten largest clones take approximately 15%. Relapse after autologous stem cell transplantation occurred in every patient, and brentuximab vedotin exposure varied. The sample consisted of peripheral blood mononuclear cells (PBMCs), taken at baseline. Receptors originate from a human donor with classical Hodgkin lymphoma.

The CDR3 here is CANTDREQPQHF. As DNA, the CDR3 is TGCGCCAACACGGACAGGGAGCAGCCCCAGCATTTT. This chain connects TRBV5-1 to TRBJ1-5; 8 bases agree with TRBD1. After removal of 9 bases from V and 7 bases from J, the junction contained 6 bases not matched to a gene. Germline V gene lookup returns CDR1 SGHRS and CDR2 YFSETQ. This CDR3 region has 12 residues.

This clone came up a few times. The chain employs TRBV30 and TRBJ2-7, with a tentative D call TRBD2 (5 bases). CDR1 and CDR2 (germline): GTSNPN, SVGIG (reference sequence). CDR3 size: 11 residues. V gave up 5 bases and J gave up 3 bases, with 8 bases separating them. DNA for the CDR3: TGTGCCTGGTCCCGGGGCTACGAGCAGTACGTC. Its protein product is CAWSRGYEQYV.

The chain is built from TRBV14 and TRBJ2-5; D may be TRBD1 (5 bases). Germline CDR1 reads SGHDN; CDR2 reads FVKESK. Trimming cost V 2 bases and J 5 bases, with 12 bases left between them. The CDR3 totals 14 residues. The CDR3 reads CASSQRGFGETQYF. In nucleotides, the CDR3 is TGTGCCAGCAGCCAAAGGGGCTTCGGGGAGACCCAGTACTTC.

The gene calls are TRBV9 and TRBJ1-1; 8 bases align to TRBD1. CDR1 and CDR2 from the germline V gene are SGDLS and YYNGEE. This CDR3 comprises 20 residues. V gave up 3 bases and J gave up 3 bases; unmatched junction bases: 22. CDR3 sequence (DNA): TGTGCCAGCAGCGGGTTTTCCCTACGGGACAGGTCAACTTCGTACACTGAAGCTTTCTTT. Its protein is CASSGFSLRDRSTSYTEAFF.

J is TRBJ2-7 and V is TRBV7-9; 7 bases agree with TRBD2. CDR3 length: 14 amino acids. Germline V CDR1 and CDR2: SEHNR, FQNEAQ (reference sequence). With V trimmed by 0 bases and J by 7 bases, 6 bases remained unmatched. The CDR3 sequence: CASSLAGVGREQYF. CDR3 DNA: TGTGCCAGCAGCTTAGCGGGGGTCGGGAGGGAGCAGTACTTC.

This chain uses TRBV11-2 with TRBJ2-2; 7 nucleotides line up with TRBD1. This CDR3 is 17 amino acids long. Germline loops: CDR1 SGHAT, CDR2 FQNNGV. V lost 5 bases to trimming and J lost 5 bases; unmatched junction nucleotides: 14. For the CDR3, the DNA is TGTGCCAGCAGCCCCGGGACAGCTTTCCCTTGGACCGGGGAGCTGTTTTTT. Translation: CASSPGTAFPWTGELFF.

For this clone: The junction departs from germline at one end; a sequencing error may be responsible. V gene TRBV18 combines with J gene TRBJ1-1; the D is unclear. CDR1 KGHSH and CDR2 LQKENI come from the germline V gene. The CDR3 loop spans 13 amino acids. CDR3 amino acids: CASSPLEFTSRFF. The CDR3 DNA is TGTGCCAGCTCACCACTTGAGTTCACGAGCCGGTTTTTT. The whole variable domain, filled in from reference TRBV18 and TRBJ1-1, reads NAGVMQNPRHLVRRRGQEARLRCSPMKGHSHVYWYRQLPEEGLKFMVYLQKENIIDESGMPKERFSAEFPKEGPSILRIQQVVRGDSAAYFCASSPLEFTSRFFGQGTRLTVV.

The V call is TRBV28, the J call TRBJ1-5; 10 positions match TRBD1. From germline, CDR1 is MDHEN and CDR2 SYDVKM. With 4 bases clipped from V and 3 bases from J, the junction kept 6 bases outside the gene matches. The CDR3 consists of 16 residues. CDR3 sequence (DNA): TGTGCCAGCAGTTCGTCCCGACAGGGGGCCAATCAGCCCCAGCATTTT. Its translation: CASSSSRQGANQPQHF.

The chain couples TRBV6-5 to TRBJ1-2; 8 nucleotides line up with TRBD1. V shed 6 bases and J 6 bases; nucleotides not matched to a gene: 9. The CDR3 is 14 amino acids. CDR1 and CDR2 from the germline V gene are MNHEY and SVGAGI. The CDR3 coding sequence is TGTGCCAGCAGGGGGGAGGCAGGGGGCCATGGCTACACCTTC. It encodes CASRGEAGGHGYTF.

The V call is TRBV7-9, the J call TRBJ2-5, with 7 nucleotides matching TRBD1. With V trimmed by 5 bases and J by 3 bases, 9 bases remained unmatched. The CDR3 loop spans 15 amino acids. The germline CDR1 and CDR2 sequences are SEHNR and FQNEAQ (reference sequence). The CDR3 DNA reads TGTGCCAGCAGCGGACACAGGGGTGGAGAAGAGACCCAGTACTTC. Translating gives CASSGHRGGEETQYF.

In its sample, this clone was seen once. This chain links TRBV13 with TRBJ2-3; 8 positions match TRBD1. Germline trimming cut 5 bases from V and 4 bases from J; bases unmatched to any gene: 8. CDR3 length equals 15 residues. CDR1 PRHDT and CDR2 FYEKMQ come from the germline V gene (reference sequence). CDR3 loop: CASSPQGGHPDTQYF. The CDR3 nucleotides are TGTGCCAGCAGCCCACAGGGGGGACATCCAGATACGCAGTATTTT.

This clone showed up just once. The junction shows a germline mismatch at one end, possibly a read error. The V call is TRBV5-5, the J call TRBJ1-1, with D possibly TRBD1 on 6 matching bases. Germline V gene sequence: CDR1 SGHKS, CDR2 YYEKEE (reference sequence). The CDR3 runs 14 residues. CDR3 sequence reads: CASRPGGANPEAFF. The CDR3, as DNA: TGTGCCAGCAGACCCGGGGGGGCGAACCCTGAAGCTTTCTTT.

For the CDR3, the DNA is TGTGCTAGTGGTCAAATGCCCCCTAGCGGGAGAGCCCATGAGCAGTTCTTC. This gives the protein CASGQMPPSGRAHEQFF. This chain joins TRBV12-5 and TRBJ2-1; 10 bases are a match to TRBD2. This CDR3 contains 17 residues. The V gene's germline CDR1 is LGHNT and CDR2 FRNRAP. V lost 5 bases, J lost 8 bases, and 15 bases stayed unmatched.

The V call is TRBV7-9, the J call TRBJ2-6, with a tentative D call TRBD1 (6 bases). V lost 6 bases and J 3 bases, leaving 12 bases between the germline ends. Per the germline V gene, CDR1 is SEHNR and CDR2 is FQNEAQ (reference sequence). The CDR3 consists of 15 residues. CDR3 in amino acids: CASSPTGNGANVLTF. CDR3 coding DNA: TGTGCCAGCAGTCCTACAGGGAATGGGGCCAACGTCCTGACTTTC.

Here the CDR3 DNA reads TGTGCCAGCAGTACTGGACCGAACAGCAATGGCTACACCTTC. It yields the protein CASSTGPNSNGYTF. The chain recombines TRBV6-5 with TRBJ1-2; D ambiguous. CDR1 is MNHEY, CDR2 SVGAGI, per germline. V lost 5 bases, J lost 6 bases, and 16 bases lay in between. CDR3 length: 14 residues.

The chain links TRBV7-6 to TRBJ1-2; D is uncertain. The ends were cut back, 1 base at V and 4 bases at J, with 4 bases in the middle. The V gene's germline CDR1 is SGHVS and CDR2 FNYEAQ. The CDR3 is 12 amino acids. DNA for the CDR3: TGTGCCAGCAGCTTAGACAGCTATGGCTACACCTTC. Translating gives CASSLDSYGYTF.

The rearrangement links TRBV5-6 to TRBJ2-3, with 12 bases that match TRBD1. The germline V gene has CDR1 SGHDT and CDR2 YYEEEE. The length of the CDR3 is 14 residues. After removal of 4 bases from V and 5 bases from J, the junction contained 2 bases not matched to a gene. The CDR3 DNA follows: TGTGCCAGCAGCGGGGACAGGGGGCTAGATACGCAGTATTTT. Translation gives CASSGDRGLDTQYF. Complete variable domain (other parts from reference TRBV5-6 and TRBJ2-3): DAGVTQSPTHLIKTRGQQVTLRCSPKSGHDTVSWYQQALGQGPQFIFQYYEEEERQRGNFPDRFSGHQFPNYSSELNVNALLLGDSALYLCASSGDRGLDTQYFGPGTRLTVL.

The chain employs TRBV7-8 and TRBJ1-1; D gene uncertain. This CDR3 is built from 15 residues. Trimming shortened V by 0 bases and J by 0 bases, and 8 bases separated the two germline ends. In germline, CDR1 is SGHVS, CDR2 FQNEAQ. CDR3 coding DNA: TGTGCCAGCAGCTTAGCGAAGTCGATGAACACTGAAGCTTTCTTT. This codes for CASSLAKSMNTEAFF.

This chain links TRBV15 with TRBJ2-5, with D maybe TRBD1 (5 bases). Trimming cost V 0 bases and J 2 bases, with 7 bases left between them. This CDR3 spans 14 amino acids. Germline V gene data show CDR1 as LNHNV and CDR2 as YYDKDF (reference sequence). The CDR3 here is CATSRDTGQETQYF. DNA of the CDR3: TGTGCCACCAGCAGAGACACAGGACAAGAGACCCAGTACTTC. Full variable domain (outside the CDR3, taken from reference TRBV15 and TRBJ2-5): DAMVIQNPRYQVTQFGKPVTLSCSQTLNHNVMYWYQQKSSQAPKLLFHYYDKDFNNEADTPDNFQSRRPNTSFCFLDIRSPGLGDTAMYLCATSRDTGQETQYFGPGTRLLVL.

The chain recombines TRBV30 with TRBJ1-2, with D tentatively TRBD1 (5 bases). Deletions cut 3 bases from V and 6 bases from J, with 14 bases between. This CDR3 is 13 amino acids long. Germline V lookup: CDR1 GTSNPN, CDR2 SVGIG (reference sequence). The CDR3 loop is CAWSGGGSDGYTF. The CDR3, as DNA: TGTGCCTGGAGCGGCGGGGGAAGCGATGGCTACACCTTC. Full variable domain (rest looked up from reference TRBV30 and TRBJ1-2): SQTIHQWPATLVQPVGSPLSLECTVEGTSNPNLYWYRQAAGRGLQLLFYSVGIGQISSEVPQNLSASRPQDRQFILSSKKLLLSDSGFYLCAWSGGGSDGYTFGSGTRLTVV.

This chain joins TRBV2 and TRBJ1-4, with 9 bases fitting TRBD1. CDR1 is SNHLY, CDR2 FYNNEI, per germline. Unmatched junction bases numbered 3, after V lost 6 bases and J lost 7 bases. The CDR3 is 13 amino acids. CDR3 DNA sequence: TGTGCCAGCAGCTTACAGGGGGCTGAAAAACTGTTTTTT. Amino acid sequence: CASSLQGAEKLFF.

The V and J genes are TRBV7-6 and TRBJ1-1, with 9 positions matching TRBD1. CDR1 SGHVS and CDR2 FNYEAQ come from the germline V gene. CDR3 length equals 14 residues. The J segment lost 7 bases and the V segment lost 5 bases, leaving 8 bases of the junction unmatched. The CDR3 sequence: CASSPQQGAIEAFF. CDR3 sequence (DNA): TGTGCCAGCAGCCCTCAACAGGGGGCGATTGAAGCTTTCTTT.

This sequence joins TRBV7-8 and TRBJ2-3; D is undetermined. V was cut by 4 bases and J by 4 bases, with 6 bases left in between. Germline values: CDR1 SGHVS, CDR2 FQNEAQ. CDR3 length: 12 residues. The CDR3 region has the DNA TGTGCCAGCAGCTCCCTCGCAGATACGCAGTATTTT. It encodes CASSSLADTQYF.

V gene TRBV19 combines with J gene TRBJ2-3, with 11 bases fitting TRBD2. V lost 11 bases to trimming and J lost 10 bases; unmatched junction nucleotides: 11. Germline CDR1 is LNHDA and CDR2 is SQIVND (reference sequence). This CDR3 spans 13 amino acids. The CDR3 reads CAVATSGGWSQYF. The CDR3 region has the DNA TGTGCCGTGGCTACTAGCGGGGGATGGTCGCAGTATTTT.

CDR3 DNA: TGTGCCATCAGTGTTTACAATGAGCAGTTCTTC. Protein product: CAISVYNEQFF. This chain links TRBV10-3 with TRBJ2-1; D is uncertain. Germline CDR1 and CDR2: ENHRY and SYGVKD. V was pared by 4 bases and J by 4 bases, with 2 bases between. CDR3 length equals 11 residues.

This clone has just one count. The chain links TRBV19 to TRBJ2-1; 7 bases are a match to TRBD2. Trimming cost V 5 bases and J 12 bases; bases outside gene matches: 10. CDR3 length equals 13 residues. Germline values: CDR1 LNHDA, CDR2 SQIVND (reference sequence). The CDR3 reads CASSPPSWGGQFF. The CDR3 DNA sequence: TGTGCCAGTAGTCCCCCGAGCTGGGGGGGGCAGTTCTTC.

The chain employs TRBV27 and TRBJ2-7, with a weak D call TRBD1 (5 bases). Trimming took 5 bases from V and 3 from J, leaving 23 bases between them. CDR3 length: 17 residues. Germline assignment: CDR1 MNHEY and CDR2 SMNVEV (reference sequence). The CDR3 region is CASSPQGGPSLGYEQYV. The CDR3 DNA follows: TGTGCCAGCAGTCCCCAGGGTGGCCCGTCCTTGGGCTACGAGCAGTACGTC.

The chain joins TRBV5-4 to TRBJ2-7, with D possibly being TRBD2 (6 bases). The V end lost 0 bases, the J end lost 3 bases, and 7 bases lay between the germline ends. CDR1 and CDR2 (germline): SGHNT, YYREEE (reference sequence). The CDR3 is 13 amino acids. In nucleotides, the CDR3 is TGTGCCAGCAGCTTGGGGGGGGACTACGAGCAGTACGTC. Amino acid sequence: CASSLGGDYEQYV.

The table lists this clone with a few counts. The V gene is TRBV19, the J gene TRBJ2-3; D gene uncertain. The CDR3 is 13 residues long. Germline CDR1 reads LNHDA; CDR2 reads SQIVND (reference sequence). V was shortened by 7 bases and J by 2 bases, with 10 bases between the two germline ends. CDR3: CASKRSNTDTQYF. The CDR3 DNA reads TGTGCCAGTAAAAGGTCGAACACAGATACGCAGTATTTT.

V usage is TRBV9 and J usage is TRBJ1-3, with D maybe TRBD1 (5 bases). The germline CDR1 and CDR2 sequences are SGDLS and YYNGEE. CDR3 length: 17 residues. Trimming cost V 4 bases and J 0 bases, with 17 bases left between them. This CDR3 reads CASSPTPQVNSGNTIYF. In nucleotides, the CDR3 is TGTGCCAGCAGCCCGACTCCACAGGTAAACTCTGGAAACACCATATATTTT.

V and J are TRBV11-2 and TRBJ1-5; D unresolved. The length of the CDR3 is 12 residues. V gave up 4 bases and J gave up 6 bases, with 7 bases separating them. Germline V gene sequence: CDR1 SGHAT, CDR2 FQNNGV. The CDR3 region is CASSWRGQPQHF. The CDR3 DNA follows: TGTGCCAGCAGCTGGAGAGGTCAGCCCCAGCATTTT.

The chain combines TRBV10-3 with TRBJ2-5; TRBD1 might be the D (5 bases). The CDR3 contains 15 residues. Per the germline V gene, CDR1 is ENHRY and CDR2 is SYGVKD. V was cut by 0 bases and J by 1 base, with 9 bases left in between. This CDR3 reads CAISESQGVQETQYF. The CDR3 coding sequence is TGTGCCATCAGTGAGTCTCAGGGTGTCCAAGAGACCCAGTACTTC.